A selection of T cell receptor beta chains follows, all from one sample in a study of technical replicates of blood from several donors. The table came from immunoSEQ multiplex PCR; TCRdb's copy has only in-frame clones and leaves some out. The data hold about 66,000 clones, with 88% observed a single time. The source material was PBMCs. All receptors derive from a human donor in good health. Some clones in this sample may be carry-over from other donors' samples. Each CDR3 is given with its conserved first and last residue. D genes are given only for firm matches. The size of a clone is reported for some rows only, either as once, few or many, or as a class for expanded clones.

j_call d_call v_call cdr3_length clone_size cdr3_aa cdr3_nt
TRBJ1-1 NA TRBV6-5 15 NA CASSYSWGQNTEAFF TGTGCCAGCAGTTACTCGTGGGGACAGAACACTGAAGCTTTCTTT
TRBJ2-7 TRBD2 TRBV15 20 NA CATSTKPPGLAGGLSYEQYF TGTGCCACCAGCACCAAACCCCCGGGACTAGCGGGGGGTCTCTCCTACGAGCAGTACTTC
TRBJ2-7 TRBD2 TRBV18 15 NA CASSRRTSGVYEQYF TGTGCCAGCTCACGCAGGACTAGCGGAGTCTACGAGCAGTACTTC
TRBJ1-2 NA TRBV19 15 NA CASSIASGTLYGYTF TGTGCCAGTAGTATAGCTTCCGGGACACTTTATGGCTACACCTTC
TRBJ2-1 TRBD2 TRBV9 17 NA CASSVRTSGGASNEQFF TGTGCCAGCAGCGTCAGGACTAGCGGGGGGGCCAGCAATGAGCAGTTCTTC
TRBJ2-1 NA TRBV6-1 20 NA CASSEVWDGRFGGSYNEQFF TGTGCCAGCAGTGAGGTTTGGGACGGAAGATTCGGGGGCTCCTACAATGAGCAGTTCTTC
TRBJ1-4 NA TRBV15 17 once CATSRERAGSTNEKLFF TGTGCCACCAGCAGAGAAAGGGCGGGCTCAACTAATGAAAAACTGTTTTTT
TRBJ2-4 NA TRBV15 15 NA CATSRGAQGGNIQYF TGTGCCACCAGCAGAGGGGCCCAGGGCGGCAACATTCAGTACTTC
TRBJ2-1 TRBD2 TRBV18 19 once CASSPYSSGGISSYNEQFF TGTGCCAGCTCACCATACAGTAGCGGGGGGATTAGCTCCTACAATGAGCAGTTCTTC
TRBJ2-7 NA TRBV21-1 15 NA CASSHVRRGSYEQYF TGTGCCAGCAGCCACGTTAGGCGGGGGAGCTACGAGCAGTACTTC
TRBJ1-1 NA TRBV7-8 15 once CASSPASTGNTEAFF TGTGCCAGCAGCCCGGCCTCGACAGGGAACACTGAAGCTTTCTTT
TRBJ1-5 NA TRBV6-5 16 NA CASSYSGGDSNQPQHF TGTGCCAGCAGTTACTCGGGGGGGGATAGCAATCAGCCCCAGCATTTT
TRBJ2-3 NA TRBV7-2 14 NA CASSPWTSTDTQYF TGTGCCAGCAGCCCCTGGACTAGCACAGATACGCAGTATTTT
TRBJ2-5 TRBD2 TRBV7-3 17 many CASSPRVAGGVRETQYF TGTGCCAGCAGCCCGCGGGTAGCGGGAGGGGTTAGGGAGACCCAGTACTTC
TRBJ2-7 TRBD2 TRBV10-2 15 NA CASSGLAGAWDEQYF TGCGCCAGCAGTGGACTAGCGGGAGCATGGGACGAGCAGTACTTC
TRBJ2-7 NA TRBV7-9 15 NA CASSHTGTRPYEQYF TGTGCCAGCAGCCATACCGGGACTCGCCCCTACGAGCAGTACTTC
TRBJ2-2 TRBD1 TRBV7-2 16 NA CASRPWATGGTGELFF TGTGCCAGCAGACCCTGGGCCACAGGGGGCACCGGGGAGCTGTTTTTT
TRBJ1-2 NA TRBV7-2 12 NA CASSSRTDGYTF TGTGCCAGCAGCTCCAGGACAGATGGCTACACCTTC
TRBJ1-5 TRBD1 TRBV5-1 14 NA CASSTGGDNQPQHF TGCGCCAGCTCGACAGGGGGAGACAATCAGCCCCAGCATTTT
TRBJ1-6 NA TRBV18 15 NA CASSVGVFDNSPLHF TGTGCCAGCTCTGTAGGGGTATTCGATAATTCACCCCTCCACTTT
TRBJ1-4 TRBD1 TRBV19 15 NA CASSDRGTANEKLFF TGTGCCAGCAGTGACAGGGGCACAGCTAATGAAAAACTGTTTTTT
TRBJ1-5 NA TRBV7-8 17 NA CASSLATPTASNQPQHF TGTGCCAGCAGCTTAGCCACGCCTACAGCCAGCAATCAGCCCCAGCATTTT
TRBJ2-4 TRBD1 TRBV4-3 15 once CASSQARGQQNIQYF TGCGCCAGCAGCCAGGCAAGGGGACAGCAAAACATTCAGTACTTC
TRBJ1-1 TRBD1 TRBV27 13 NA CASSSQGRTEAFF TGTGCCAGCAGTTCACAGGGGAGGACTGAAGCTTTCTTT
TRBJ2-5 TRBD2 TRBV5-1 18 NA CASSLGGLAGGGQETQYF TGCGCCAGCAGCTTGGGGGGACTAGCGGGCGGAGGTCAGGAGACCCAGTACTTC
TRBJ1-6 NA TRBV4-2 15 once CASSQDSGDNSPLHF TGTGCCAGCAGCCAAGATTCCGGGGATAATTCACCCCTCCACTTT
TRBJ2-1 NA TRBV4-2 14 NA CASSQDSGDNEQFF TGTGCCAGCAGCCAAGATTCCGGGGACAATGAGCAGTTCTTC
TRBJ2-1 TRBD2 TRBV5-1 15 NA CASSLSSGERREQFF TGCGCCAGCAGCTTGAGTAGCGGGGAGAGGAGGGAGCAGTTCTTC
TRBJ2-3 TRBD2 TRBV18 16 NA CASSPLTAGAADTQYF TGTGCCAGCTCCCCTTTGACTGCGGGAGCGGCAGATACGCAGTATTTT
TRBJ2-7 TRBD2 TRBV7-9 15 NA CASSLAAGAGYEQYF TGTGCCAGCAGCTTAGCGGCGGGAGCCGGGTACGAGCAGTACTTC
TRBJ2-3 TRBD2 TRBV10-3 14 NA CAISRGEGTDTQYF TGTGCCATCAGTCGGGGGGAGGGCACAGATACGCAGTATTTT
TRBJ2-5 TRBD1 TRBV4-2 16 NA CASSQGGVGGVETQYF TGTGCCAGCAGCCAAGGAGGGGTAGGGGGCGTAGAGACCCAGTACTTC
TRBJ1-1 NA TRBV18 13 NA CASSLDFNTEAFF TGTGCCAGCTCCCTGGACTTTAACACTGAAGCTTTCTTT
TRBJ1-1 NA TRBV19 16 NA CASSIGSGRRNTEAFF TGTGCCAGTAGTATAGGGTCTGGCAGGCGGAACACTGAAGCTTTCTTT
TRBJ2-5 NA TRBV2 13 NA CASSDAGLETQYF TGTGCCAGCAGTGACGCAGGGTTAGAGACCCAGTACTTC
TRBJ2-1 TRBD2 TRBV7-6 14 NA CASSLVVASGEQFF TGTGCCAGCAGCTTAGTTGTGGCTAGCGGGGAGCAGTTCTTC
TRBJ2-7 NA TRBV19 14 NA CASSLGQGKAEQYF TGTGCCAGTAGTCTAGGCCAGGGGAAGGCCGAGCAGTACTTC
TRBJ1-2 NA TRBV7-2 15 NA CASSLPGVGGHGYTF TGTGCCAGCAGCTTACCCGGGGTAGGGGGTCATGGCTACACCTTC
TRBJ2-6 NA TRBV5-1 16 NA CASSLIELSGANVLTF TGCGCCAGCAGCTTGATCGAGCTCTCTGGGGCCAACGTCCTGACTTTC
TRBJ1-5 NA TRBV21-1 14 NA CASSGKARNTAQHF TGTGCCAGCAGCGGTAAAGCCCGAAACACAGCCCAGCATTTT
TRBJ1-2 NA TRBV4-1 16 NA CASSQEAGIRVYGYTF TGCGCCAGCAGCCAAGAAGCTGGTATACGGGTCTATGGCTACACCTTC
TRBJ2-5 NA TRBV7-3 13 NA CASSWGVGETQYF TGTGCCAGCAGCTGGGGGGTCGGGGAGACCCAGTACTTC
TRBJ2-7 TRBD2 TRBV19 15 NA CASSIRLAGNYEQYF TGTGCCAGTAGTATCCGACTAGCGGGCAACTACGAGCAGTACTTC
TRBJ2-2 TRBD2 TRBV7-8 18 few CASSLWVASGGGTGELFF TGTGCCAGCAGCCTTTGGGTCGCTAGCGGGGGGGGCACCGGGGAGCTGTTTTTT
TRBJ2-5 NA TRBV7-9 15 once CASSAEELVRGTQYF TGTGCCAGCAGCGCCGAGGAGCTAGTACGGGGGACCCAGTACTTC
TRBJ2-1 NA TRBV7-3 13 once CASSYPSRHEQFF TGTGCCAGCAGCTACCCTTCGCGTCATGAGCAGTTCTTC
TRBJ2-5 NA TRBV25-1 17 NA CASSESEIGGGGKTQYF TGTGCCAGCAGTGAATCTGAGATAGGAGGGGGCGGTAAGACCCAGTACTTC
TRBJ1-2 NA TRBV7-2 13 NA CASSPPGGYGYTF TGTGCCAGCAGCCCCCCGGGGGGCTATGGCTACACCTTC
TRBJ1-6 NA TRBV5-1 17 NA CASSLSSGATYNSPLHF TGCGCCAGCAGCTTGTCATCAGGGGCAACCTATAATTCACCCCTCCACTTT
TRBJ1-6 NA TRBV7-6 13 NA CASSFQGNSPLHF TGTGCCAGCAGCTTCCAGGGTAATTCACCCCTCCACTTT
TRBJ1-3 NA TRBV27 17 NA CASSLGGGPFSGNTIYF TGTGCCAGCAGTTTAGGGGGAGGGCCCTTCTCTGGAAACACCATATATTTT
TRBJ2-7 TRBD2 TRBV11-3 15 NA CASSSGGGISYEQYF TGTGCCAGCAGCTCCGGGGGGGGGATCTCCTACGAGCAGTACTTC
TRBJ2-7 TRBD1 TRBV10-3 13 NA CAITEDRGGEQYF TGTGCCATCACTGAGGACAGGGGAGGCGAGCAGTACTTC